One sample yielded the 18 T cell receptor beta chains listed below, sequenced in a study of cytomegalovirus exposure and HLA in healthy donors. PCR was performed using 60 Vbeta and 13 Jbeta primers. Assay: immunoSEQ multiplex PCR; the TCRdb copy retains only in-frame clones and omits some. The profile shows approximately 87,000 clones, around 81% of them singletons. Sequenced input: PBMCs. The receptors come from a woman aged 70-85 years in good health and CMV-seropositive.

The chain carries TRBV6-6 and TRBJ1-4, with D unresolved. Between the trimmed V and J ends, which lost 2 bases and 5 bases, there was a span of 12 bases. The CDR3 covers 15 residues. Germline CDR1 and CDR2: MNHNY and SVGAGI (reference sequence). In DNA, the CDR3 is TGTGCCAGCAGTTACATGGGAGGGTTCAATGAAAAACTGTTTTTT. Translation gives CASSYMGGFNEKLFF.

This sequence joins TRBV5-1 and TRBJ2-1; 9 bases map to TRBD2. From germline, CDR1 is SGHRS and CDR2 YFSETQ. V lost 4 bases to trimming and J lost 9 bases; unmatched junction nucleotides: 8. CDR3 length: 14 amino acids. CDR3 in DNA: TGCGCCAGCAGCCGACTAGCGGATCAAGGTGAGCAGTTCTTC. Translated, it gives CASSRLADQGEQFF. Together with reference TRBV5-1 and TRBJ2-1, the CDR3 gives the full variable domain: KAGVTQTPRYLIKTRGQQVTLSCSPISGHRSVSWYQQTPGQGLQFLFEYFSETQRNKGNFPGRFSGRQFSNSRSEMNVSTLELGDSALYLCASSRLADQGEQFFGPGTRLTVL.

The chain couples TRBV19 to TRBJ2-6, with TRBD1 matching over 9 bases. Germline V gene sequence: CDR1 LNHDA, CDR2 SQIVND (reference sequence). Trimming removed 1 base from V and 3 bases from J; junction bases left unmatched: 10. The CDR3 extends over 19 amino acids. As DNA, the CDR3 is TGTGCCAGTAGTATAGTGTTTAGACAGGGGGTAGGTGGGGCCAACGTCCTGACTTTC. Translating gives CASSIVFRQGVGGANVLTF.

The rearrangement uses TRBV28 and TRBJ2-1; 9 bases are shared with TRBD2. V lost 5 bases and J lost 6; bases outside the gene matches: 11. The germline CDR1 and CDR2 sequences are MDHEN and SYDVKM. The CDR3 spans 16 residues. The CDR3 protein is CASSTRLAGHFNEQFF. In DNA form, the CDR3 reads TGTGCCAGCAGTACCCGCCTAGCGGGGCATTTCAATGAGCAGTTCTTC. The whole variable domain, filled in from reference TRBV28 and TRBJ2-1, reads DVKVTQSSRYLVKRTGEKVFLECVQDMDHENMFWYRQDPGLGLRLIYFSYDVKMKEKGDIPEGYSVSREKKERFSLILESASTNQTSMYLCASSTRLAGHFNEQFFGPGTRLTVL.

The rearrangement links TRBV5-4 to TRBJ2-1, with D possibly being TRBD2 (5 bases). The CDR3 is 12 amino acids. Trimming took off 0 bases at V and 10 bases at J, with 8 bases between the two ends. CDR1 SGHNT and CDR2 YYREEE come from the germline V gene (reference sequence). The CDR3 coding sequence is TGTGCCAGCAGCTTGGACGGCGGGGAGCAGTTCTTC. Translation: CASSLDGGEQFF.

This clone came up a few times. The chain is built from TRBV19 and TRBJ1-1; tentatively, D is TRBD1 (5 bases). The germline V gene encodes CDR1 LNHDA and CDR2 SQIVND (reference sequence). V was clipped by 5 bases and J by 0 bases, with 16 bases between them. The CDR3 contains 16 residues. CDR3: CASSPGGGNMNTEAFF. CDR3 DNA: TGTGCCAGTAGTCCGGGTGGGGGGAACATGAACACTGAAGCTTTCTTT. The whole variable domain, remainder taken from reference TRBV19 and TRBJ1-1, is DGGITQSPKYLFRKEGQNVTLSCEQNLNHDAMYWYRQDPGQGLRLIYYSQIVNDFQKGDIAEGYSVSREKKESFPLTVTSAQKNPTAFYLCASSPGGGNMNTEAFFGQGTRLTVV.

The chain has TRBV7-6 and TRBJ2-7; D might be TRBD1 (6 bases). Trimming took 1 base from V and 0 from J, leaving 10 bases between them. In germline, CDR1 is SGHVS, CDR2 FNYEAQ. This CDR3 is built from 15 residues. CDR3 nucleotides: TGTGCCAGCAGCTTAGGGGGGCTACGCTCCTACGAGCAGTACTTC. Amino acid sequence: CASSLGGLRSYEQYF.

This clone was counted only a few times. The rearrangement links TRBV5-1 to TRBJ1-1, with D unclear. Germline CDR1 is SGHRS and CDR2 is YFSETQ. This CDR3 is 14 amino acids long. Deletions cut 1 base from V and 1 base from J, with 8 bases between. The CDR3 coding sequence is TGCGCCAGCAGCTTGAATCCAGAGAACACTGAAGCTTTCTTT. As protein: CASSLNPENTEAFF.

As regards this clone: Other DNA sequences in this specimen translate into the identical CDR3. V and J are TRBV30 and TRBJ1-1; 8 bases map to TRBD1. Germline CDR1 and CDR2: GTSNPN and SVGIG (reference sequence). After removal of 2 bases from V and 1 base from J, the junction contained 6 bases not matched to a gene. The CDR3 runs to 15 residues. The DNA of the CDR3 is TGTGCCTGGAGTCCACGGACAGGGTGGAACACTGAAGCTTTCTTT. Its protein is CAWSPRTGWNTEAFF.

The gene calls are TRBV19 and TRBJ1-5, with D perhaps matching TRBD1 (5 bases). The V gene lost 5 bases and the J gene lost 0 bases, with 8 bases spanning the gap. The CDR3 runs 14 residues. Germline-derived CDR1 and CDR2 are LNHDA and SQIVND (reference sequence). DNA of the CDR3: TGTGCCAGTAGTGAACAGGTTAGCAATCAGCCCCAGCATTTT. Its translation is CASSEQVSNQPQHF.

This clone has only one observation. The chain couples TRBV6-4 to TRBJ2-3, with D possibly being TRBD2 (7 bases). The CDR3 contains 14 residues. Germline CDR1 MRHNA, CDR2 SNTAGT. V gave up 4 bases and J gave up 5 bases, with 13 bases separating them. CDR3 in DNA: TGTGCCAGCAGTGCTATGAGGGGGGGAGATACGCAGTATTTT. Protein sequence: CASSAMRGGDTQYF.

V gene TRBV5-8 combines with J gene TRBJ2-3, with D perhaps TRBD1 (5 bases). The germline V and J ends were trimmed by 4 bases and 2 bases, with 20 bases remaining between them. Per the germline V gene, CDR1 is SGHTS and CDR2 is YDEGEE. This CDR3 is 17 amino acids long. The CDR3 nucleotides read TGTGCCAGCAGCCCTCAAGGGGCTCTTTACGCCACAGATACGCAGTATTTT. Translated: CASSPQGALYATDTQYF.

The V and J genes are TRBV19 and TRBJ2-1; D may be TRBD1 (5 bases). V was trimmed by 8 bases and J by 6 bases, leaving 14 bases between them. CDR3 size: 13 residues. Per the germline V gene, CDR1 is LNHDA and CDR2 is SQIVND (reference sequence). The CDR3 reads CASAREGVNEQFF. CDR3 coding DNA: TGTGCCAGTGCCAGGGAAGGGGTCAATGAGCAGTTCTTC.

The gene calls are TRBV9 and TRBJ2-3; possible D gene TRBD1, 5 bases. Between the trimmed V and J ends, which lost 1 base and 11 bases, there was a span of 11 bases. This CDR3 region has 12 residues. The germline V gene has CDR1 SGDLS and CDR2 YYNGEE. For the CDR3, the DNA is TGTGCCAGCAGCGTATACCAGGGTCGGCAGTATTTT. It encodes CASSVYQGRQYF.

This sequence joins TRBV7-2 and TRBJ1-2; TRBD1 aligns across 7 bases. The CDR3 extends over 13 amino acids. V shed 5 bases, J shed 8 bases, and the junction held 8 bases outside the gene matches. Germline lookup yields CDR1 SGHTA and CDR2 FQGNSA. DNA of the CDR3: TGTGCCAGCAGCCAAGGGACAGCTGAGGGCTACACCTTC. It yields the protein CASSQGTAEGYTF.

The chain is built from TRBV9 and TRBJ1-1, with 7 bases aligning to TRBD1. Germline CDR1 and CDR2: SGDLS and YYNGEE. Unmatched junction bases numbered 10, after V lost 4 bases and J lost 4 bases. The CDR3 covers 15 residues. CDR3 DNA sequence: TGTGCCAGCAGCCCCCAGACAGGGTCAAGCACTGAAGCTTTCTTT. Amino acids: CASSPQTGSSTEAFF.

This clone was counted a few times. J is TRBJ2-3 and V is TRBV5-6; the match to TRBD2 covers 8 bases. This CDR3 region has 16 residues. With 4 bases clipped from V and 2 bases from J, the junction kept 9 bases outside the gene matches. Germline values: CDR1 SGHDT, CDR2 YYEEEE. CDR3 bases: TGTGCCAGCAGCGTGTGGGTTAGCGGGAACACAGATACGCAGTATTTT. It encodes CASSVWVSGNTDTQYF.

V usage is TRBV5-8 and J usage is TRBJ2-1; 11 nucleotides match TRBD2. J lost 0 bases, V lost 3 bases, and 11 bases had no gene match. The germline V gene has CDR1 SGHTS and CDR2 YDEGEE. The CDR3 is 19 residues long. CDR3: CASSSGQGLAESSYNEQFF. The CDR3 bases are TGTGCCAGCAGCTCCGGACAGGGACTAGCGGAGAGCTCCTACAATGAGCAGTTCTTC. Based on the CDR3 plus reference TRBV5-8 and TRBJ2-1, the full variable domain is EAGVTQSPTHLIKTRGQQATLRCSPISGHTSVYWYQQALGLGLQFLLWYDEGEERNRGNFPPRFSGRQFPNYSSELNVNALELEDSALYLCASSSGQGLAESSYNEQFFGPGTRLTVL.